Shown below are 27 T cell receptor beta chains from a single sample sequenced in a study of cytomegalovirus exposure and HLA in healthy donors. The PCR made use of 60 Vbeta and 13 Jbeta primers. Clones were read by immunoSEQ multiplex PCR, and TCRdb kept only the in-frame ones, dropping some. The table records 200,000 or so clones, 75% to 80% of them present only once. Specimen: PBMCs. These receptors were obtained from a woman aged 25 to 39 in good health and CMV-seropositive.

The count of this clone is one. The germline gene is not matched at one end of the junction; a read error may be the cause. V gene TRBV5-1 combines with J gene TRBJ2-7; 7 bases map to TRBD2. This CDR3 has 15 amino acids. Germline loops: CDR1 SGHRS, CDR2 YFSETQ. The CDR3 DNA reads TGCGCCAGCAACTTGGAGGGAGGGCAGGGCAACGAGCAGTACTTC. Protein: CASNLEGGQGNEQYF.

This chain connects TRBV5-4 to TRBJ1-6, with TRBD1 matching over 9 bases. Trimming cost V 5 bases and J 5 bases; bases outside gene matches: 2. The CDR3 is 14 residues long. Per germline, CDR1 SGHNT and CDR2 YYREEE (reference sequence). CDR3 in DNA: TGTGCCAGCAGACGGACAGGGGATAATTCACCCCTCCACTTT. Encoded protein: CASRRTGDNSPLHF.

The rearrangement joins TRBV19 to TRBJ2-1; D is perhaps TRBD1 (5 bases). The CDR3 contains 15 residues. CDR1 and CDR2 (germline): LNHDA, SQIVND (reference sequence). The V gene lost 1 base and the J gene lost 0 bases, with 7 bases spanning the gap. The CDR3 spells CASSIGQYSYNEQFF. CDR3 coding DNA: TGTGCCAGTAGTATAGGACAGTACTCCTACAATGAGCAGTTCTTC.

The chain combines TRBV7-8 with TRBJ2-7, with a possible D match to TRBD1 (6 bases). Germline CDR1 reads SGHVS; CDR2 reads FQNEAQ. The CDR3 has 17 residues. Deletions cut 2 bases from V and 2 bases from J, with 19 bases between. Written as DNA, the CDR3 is TGTGCCAGCAGCTTAAGGGACCACAGGGTCGGGGCCTACGAGCAGTACTTC. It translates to CASSLRDHRVGAYEQYF.

The CDR3 DNA sequence: TGCGCCAGCAGCGATACACCCAACACTGAAGCTTTCTTT. It encodes CASSDTPNTEAFF. V is TRBV5-1 and J is TRBJ1-1; D is undetermined. This CDR3 is built from 13 residues. The germline V gene encodes CDR1 SGHRS and CDR2 YFSETQ. V dropped 4 bases and J dropped 2 bases, with 9 bases sitting between them.

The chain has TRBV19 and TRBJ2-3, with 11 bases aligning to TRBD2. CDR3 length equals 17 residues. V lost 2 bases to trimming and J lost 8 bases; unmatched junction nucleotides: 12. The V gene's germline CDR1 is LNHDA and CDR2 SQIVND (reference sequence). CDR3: CASSISSSGGRRGTQYF. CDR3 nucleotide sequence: TGTGCCAGTAGTATATCGTCTAGCGGGGGGAGAAGGGGTACGCAGTATTTT.

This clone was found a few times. The CDR3 bases are TGTGCCAGCAGTCCCTGGACATTCCGGGGGGATGAGCAGTTCTTC. This codes for CASSPWTFRGDEQFF. This chain connects TRBV6-5 to TRBJ2-1; 7 bases agree with TRBD2. Germline V CDR1 and CDR2: MNHEY, SVGAGI. The CDR3 is 15 amino acids. The junction had 12 bases not matched to a gene; V was cut back by 5 bases and J by 8 bases.

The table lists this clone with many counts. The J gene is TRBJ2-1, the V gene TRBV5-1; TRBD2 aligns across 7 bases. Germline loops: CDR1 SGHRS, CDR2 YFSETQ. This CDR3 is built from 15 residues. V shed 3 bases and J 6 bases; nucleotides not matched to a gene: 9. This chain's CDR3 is CASSSTGTMGNEQFF. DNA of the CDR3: TGCGCCAGCAGCTCCACCGGGACTATGGGCAATGAGCAGTTCTTC.

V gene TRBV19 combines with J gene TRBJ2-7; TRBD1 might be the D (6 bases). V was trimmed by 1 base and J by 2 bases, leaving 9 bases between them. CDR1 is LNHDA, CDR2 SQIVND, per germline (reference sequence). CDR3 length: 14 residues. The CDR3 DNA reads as TGTGCCAGTAGTATAGTTCAGGGGACCTACGAGCAGTACTTC. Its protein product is CASSIVQGTYEQYF.

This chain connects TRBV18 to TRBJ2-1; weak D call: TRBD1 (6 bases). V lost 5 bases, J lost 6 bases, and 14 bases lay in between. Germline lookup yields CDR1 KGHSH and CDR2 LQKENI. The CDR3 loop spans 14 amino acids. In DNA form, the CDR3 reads TGTGCCAGCTCAACAGACCGCAGGGGCAATGAGCAGTTCTTC. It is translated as CASSTDRRGNEQFF.

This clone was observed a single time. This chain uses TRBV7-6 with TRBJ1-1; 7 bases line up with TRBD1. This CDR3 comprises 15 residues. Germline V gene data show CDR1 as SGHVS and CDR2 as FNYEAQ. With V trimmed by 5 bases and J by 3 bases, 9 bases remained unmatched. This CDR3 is CASSVKTGLDTEAFF. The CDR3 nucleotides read TGTGCCAGCAGCGTAAAGACAGGGTTGGACACTGAAGCTTTCTTT.

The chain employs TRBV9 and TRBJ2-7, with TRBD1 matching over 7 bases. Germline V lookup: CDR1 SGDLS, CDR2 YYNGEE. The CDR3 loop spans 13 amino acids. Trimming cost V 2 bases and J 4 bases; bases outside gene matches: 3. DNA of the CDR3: TGTGCCAGCAGCGTTAGGACAGGATACGAGCAGTACTTC. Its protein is CASSVRTGYEQYF.

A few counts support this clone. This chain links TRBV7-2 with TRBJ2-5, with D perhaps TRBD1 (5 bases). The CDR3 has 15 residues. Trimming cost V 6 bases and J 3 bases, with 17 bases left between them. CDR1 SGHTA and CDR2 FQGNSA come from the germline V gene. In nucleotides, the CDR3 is TGTGCCAGCAGGTTAAATCCCCTCAGGGAAGAGACCCAGTACTTC. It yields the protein CASRLNPLREETQYF.

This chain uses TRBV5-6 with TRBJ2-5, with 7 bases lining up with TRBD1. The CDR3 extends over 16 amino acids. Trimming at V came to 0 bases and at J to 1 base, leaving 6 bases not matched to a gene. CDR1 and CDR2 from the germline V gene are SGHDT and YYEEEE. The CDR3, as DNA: TGTGCCAGCAGCTTGGTTAACAGGGGAGTCCAAGAGACCCAGTACTTC. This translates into CASSLVNRGVQETQYF.

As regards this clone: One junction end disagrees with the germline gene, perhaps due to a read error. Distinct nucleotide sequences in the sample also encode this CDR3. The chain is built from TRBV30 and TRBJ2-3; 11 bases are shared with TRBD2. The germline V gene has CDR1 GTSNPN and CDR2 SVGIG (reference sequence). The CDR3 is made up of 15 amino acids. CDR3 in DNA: TGTGCTTGGAGTGGGGTAGCGGGAGGGCTGGATACGCAGTATTTT. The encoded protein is CAWSGVAGGLDTQYF.

CDR3 in amino acids: CASSQDNRPDYGYTF. The CDR3 DNA reads as TGCGCCAGCAGCCAAGATAACAGGCCAGACTATGGCTACACCTTC. The chain links TRBV4-3 to TRBJ1-2, with D perhaps matching TRBD1 (5 bases). Germline V gene lookup returns CDR1 LGHNA and CDR2 YSLEER. The CDR3 extends over 15 amino acids. V shed 0 bases and J shed 3 bases, with 11 bases lying between them.

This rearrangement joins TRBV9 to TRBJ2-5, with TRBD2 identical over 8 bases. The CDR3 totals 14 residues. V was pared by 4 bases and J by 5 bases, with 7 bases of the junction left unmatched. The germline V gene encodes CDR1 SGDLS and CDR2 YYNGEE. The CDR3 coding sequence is TGTGCCAGCAGCCCCGGGGGGGGGTCTGAGACCCAGTACTTC. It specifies CASSPGGGSETQYF. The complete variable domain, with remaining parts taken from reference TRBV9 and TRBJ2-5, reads DSGVTQTPKHLITATGQRVTLRCSPRSGDLSVYWYQQSLDQGLQFLIQYYNGEERAKGNILERFSAQQFPDLHSELNLSSLELGDSALYFCASSPGGGSETQYFGPGTRLLVL.

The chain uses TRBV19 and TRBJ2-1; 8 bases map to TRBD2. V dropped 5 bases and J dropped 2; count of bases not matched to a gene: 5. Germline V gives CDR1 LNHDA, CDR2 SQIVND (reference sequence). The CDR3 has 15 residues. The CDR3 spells CASSSLAVTYNEQFF. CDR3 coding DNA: TGTGCCAGTAGTTCACTAGCGGTCACCTACAATGAGCAGTTCTTC.

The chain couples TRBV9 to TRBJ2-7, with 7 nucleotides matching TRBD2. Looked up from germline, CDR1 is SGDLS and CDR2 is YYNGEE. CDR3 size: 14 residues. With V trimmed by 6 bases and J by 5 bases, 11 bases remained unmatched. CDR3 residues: CASTRGPRGDEQYF. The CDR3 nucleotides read TGTGCCAGCACCCGGGGCCCCCGGGGGGACGAGCAGTACTTC.

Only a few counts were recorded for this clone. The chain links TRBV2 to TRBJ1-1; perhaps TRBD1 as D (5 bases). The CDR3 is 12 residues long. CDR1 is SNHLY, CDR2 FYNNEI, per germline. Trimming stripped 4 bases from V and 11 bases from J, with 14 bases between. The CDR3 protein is CASSAEGQEAFF. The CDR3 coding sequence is TGTGCCAGCAGTGCGGAGGGGCAAGAGGCTTTCTTT. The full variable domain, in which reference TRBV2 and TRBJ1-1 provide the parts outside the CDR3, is EPEVTQTPSHQVTQMGQEVILRCVPISNHLYFYWYRQILGQKVEFLVSFYNNEISEKSEIFDDQFSVERPDGSNFTLKIRSTKLEDSAMYFCASSAEGQEAFFGQGTRLTVV.

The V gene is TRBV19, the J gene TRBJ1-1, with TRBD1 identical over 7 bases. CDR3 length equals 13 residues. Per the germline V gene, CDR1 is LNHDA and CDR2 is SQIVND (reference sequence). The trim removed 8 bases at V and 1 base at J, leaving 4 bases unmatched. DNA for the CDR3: TGTGCCAGTTCGCCAGGGGGGAACACTGAAGCTTTCTTT. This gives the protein CASSPGGNTEAFF.

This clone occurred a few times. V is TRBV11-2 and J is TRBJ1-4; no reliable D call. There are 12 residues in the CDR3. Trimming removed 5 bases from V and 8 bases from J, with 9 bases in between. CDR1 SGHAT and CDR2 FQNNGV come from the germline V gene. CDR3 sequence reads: CASSQSREKLFF. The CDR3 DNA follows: TGTGCCAGCAGCCAATCACGGGAAAAACTGTTTTTT. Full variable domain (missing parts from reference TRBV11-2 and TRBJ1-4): EAGVAQSPRYKIIEKRQSVAFWCNPISGHATLYWYQQILGQGPKLLIQFQNNGVVDDSQLPKDRFSAERLKGVDSTLKIQPAKLEDSAVYLCASSQSREKLFFGSGTQLSVL.

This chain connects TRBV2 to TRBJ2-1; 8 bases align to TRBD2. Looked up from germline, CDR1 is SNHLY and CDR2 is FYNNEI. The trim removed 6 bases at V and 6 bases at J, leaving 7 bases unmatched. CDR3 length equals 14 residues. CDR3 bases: TGTGCCAGCAGCGGGCTAGCGGGCATCAATGAGCAGTTCTTC. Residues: CASSGLAGINEQFF.

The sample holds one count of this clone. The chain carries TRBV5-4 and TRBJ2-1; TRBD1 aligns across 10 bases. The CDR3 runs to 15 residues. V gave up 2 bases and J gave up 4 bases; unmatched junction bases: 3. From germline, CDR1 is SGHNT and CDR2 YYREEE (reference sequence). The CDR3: CASSFDRGLYNEQFF. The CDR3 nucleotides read TGTGCCAGCAGCTTCGACAGGGGGCTGTACAATGAGCAGTTCTTC.

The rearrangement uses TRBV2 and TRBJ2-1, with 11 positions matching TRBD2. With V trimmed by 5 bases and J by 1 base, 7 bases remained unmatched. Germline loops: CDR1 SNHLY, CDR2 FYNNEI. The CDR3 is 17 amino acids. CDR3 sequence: CASSLRGLAESYNEQFF. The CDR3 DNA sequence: TGTGCCAGCAGTCTCCGGGGACTAGCGGAGTCCTACAATGAGCAGTTCTTC.

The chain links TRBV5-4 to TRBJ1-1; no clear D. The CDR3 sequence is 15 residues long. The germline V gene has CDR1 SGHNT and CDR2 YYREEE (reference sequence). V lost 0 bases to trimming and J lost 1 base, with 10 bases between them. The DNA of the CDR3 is TGTGCCAGCAGCTTGGCCCAGGCGGGGAACACTGAAGCTTTCTTT. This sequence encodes CASSLAQAGNTEAFF. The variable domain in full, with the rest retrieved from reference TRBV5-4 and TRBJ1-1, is ETGVTQSPTHLIKTRGQQVTLRCSSQSGHNTVSWYQQALGQGPQFIFQYYREEENGRGNFPPRFSGLQFPNYSSELNVNALELDDSALYLCASSLAQAGNTEAFFGQGTRLTVV.

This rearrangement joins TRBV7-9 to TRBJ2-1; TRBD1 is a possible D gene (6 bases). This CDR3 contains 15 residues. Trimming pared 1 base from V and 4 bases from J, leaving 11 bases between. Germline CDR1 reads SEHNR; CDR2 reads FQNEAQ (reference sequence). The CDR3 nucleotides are TGTGCCAGCAGCTTAGGGGGACACATGTACAATGAGCAGTTCTTC. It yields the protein CASSLGGHMYNEQFF.